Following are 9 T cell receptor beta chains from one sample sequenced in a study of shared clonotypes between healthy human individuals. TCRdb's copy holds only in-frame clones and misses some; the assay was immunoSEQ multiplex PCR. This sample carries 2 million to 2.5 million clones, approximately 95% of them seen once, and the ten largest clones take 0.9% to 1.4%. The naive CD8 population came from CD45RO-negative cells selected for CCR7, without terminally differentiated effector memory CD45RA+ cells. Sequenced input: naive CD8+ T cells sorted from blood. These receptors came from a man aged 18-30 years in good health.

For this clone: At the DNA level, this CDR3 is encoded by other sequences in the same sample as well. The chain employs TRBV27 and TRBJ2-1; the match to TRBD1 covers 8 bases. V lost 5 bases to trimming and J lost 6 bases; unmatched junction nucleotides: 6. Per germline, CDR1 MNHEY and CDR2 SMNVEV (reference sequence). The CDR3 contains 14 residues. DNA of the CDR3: TGTGCCAGCAGTCCGACCGGACAGGGCAATGAGCAGTTCTTC. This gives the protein CASSPTGQGNEQFF.

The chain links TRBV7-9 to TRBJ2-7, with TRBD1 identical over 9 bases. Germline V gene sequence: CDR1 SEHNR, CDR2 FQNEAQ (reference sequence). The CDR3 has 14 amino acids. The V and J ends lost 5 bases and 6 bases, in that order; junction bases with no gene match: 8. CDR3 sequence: CASSAPTGGREQYF. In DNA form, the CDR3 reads TGTGCCAGCAGCGCGCCGACAGGGGGTCGCGAGCAGTACTTC.

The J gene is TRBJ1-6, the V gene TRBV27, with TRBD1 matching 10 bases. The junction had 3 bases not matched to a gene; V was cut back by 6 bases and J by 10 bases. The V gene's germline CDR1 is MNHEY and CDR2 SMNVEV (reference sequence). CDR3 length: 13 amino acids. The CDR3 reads CASRGTGESPLHF. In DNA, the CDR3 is TGTGCCAGCAGGGGGACAGGGGAATCACCCCTCCACTTT.

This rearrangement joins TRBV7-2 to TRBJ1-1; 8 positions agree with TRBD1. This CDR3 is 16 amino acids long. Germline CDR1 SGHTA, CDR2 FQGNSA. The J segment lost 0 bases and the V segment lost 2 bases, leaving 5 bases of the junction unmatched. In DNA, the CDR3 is TGTGCCAGCAGCTTACCCACGGACAGGGTGAACACTGAAGCTTTCTTT. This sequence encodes CASSLPTDRVNTEAFF.

DNA of the CDR3: TGTGCCAGCAGCGTAGGCTTAGGGGGGGATGGCTACACCTTC. Translated, it gives CASSVGLGGDGYTF. J is TRBJ1-2 and V is TRBV9; maybe TRBD1 (6 bases). Germline CDR1 reads SGDLS; CDR2 reads YYNGEE. Between the trimmed V and J ends, which lost 0 bases and 6 bases, there was a span of 12 bases. This CDR3 comprises 14 residues.

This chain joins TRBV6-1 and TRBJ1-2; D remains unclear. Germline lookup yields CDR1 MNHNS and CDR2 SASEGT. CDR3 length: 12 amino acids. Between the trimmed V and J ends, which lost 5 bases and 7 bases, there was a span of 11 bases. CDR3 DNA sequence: TGTGCCAGCAGTTCTCCGGATCCTGGCTACACCTTC. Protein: CASSSPDPGYTF.

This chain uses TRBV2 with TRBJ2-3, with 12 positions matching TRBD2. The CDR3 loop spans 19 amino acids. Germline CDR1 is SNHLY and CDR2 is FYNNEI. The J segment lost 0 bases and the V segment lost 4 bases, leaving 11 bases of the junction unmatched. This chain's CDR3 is CASSGLLAGGPFSTDTQYF. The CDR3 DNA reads TGTGCCAGCAGTGGTCTACTAGCGGGGGGTCCTTTTAGCACAGATACGCAGTATTTT.

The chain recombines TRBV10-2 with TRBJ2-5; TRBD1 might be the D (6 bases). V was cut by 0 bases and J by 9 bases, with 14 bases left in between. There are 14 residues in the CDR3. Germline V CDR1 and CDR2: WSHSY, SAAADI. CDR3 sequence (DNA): TGCGCCAGCAGTGAGTCACGGGCAGAGGGGGCCCAGTACTTC. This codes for CASSESRAEGAQYF.

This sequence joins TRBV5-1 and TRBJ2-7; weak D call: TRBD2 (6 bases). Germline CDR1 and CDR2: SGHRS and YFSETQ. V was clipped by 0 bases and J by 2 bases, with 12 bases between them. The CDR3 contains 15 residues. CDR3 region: CASSLVLASTYEQYF. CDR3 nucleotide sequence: TGCGCCAGCAGCTTGGTCCTAGCGAGTACCTACGAGCAGTACTTC.